Presented here are 31 T cell receptor beta chains from one specimen sequenced in a study of CD8 T cells in ankylosing spondylitis. Antigen specificity for these receptors is unknown. Points from the study as a whole: The study identified a TCR beta motif of roughly eight highly homologous variants that appeared characteristic of ankylosing spondylitis blood.

One entry per CDR3 protein results from TCRdb running MiXCR on the 5' RACE reads. The sample holds over 450,000 distinct CDR3 sequences; roughly 12% are singletons and the top ten take nearly 7%. The sample comprised blood, either unsorted or a sorted T cell fraction (not recorded which). The receptors originated from a male donor with ankylosing spondylitis.

Many counts were recorded for this clonotype. J is TRBJ1-3 and V is TRBV12-3 or TRBV12-4; D gene uncertain. Deletions cut 4 bases from V and 0 bases from J, with 10 bases between. The length of the CDR3 is 15 residues. CDR3 in DNA: TGTGCCAGCAGTTCGGACGTCCCCTCTGGAAACACCATATATTTT. Protein: CASSSDVPSGNTIYF.

This clonotype was detected ten times or more. The chain carries TRBV5-5 and TRBJ2-3; 10 nucleotides line up with TRBD2. The CDR3 contains 14 residues. Trimming took 6 bases from V and 5 from J; bases not matched to a gene: 6. Germline V CDR1 and CDR2: SGHKS, YYEKEE (reference sequence). This CDR3 reads CASTSSGGRDTQYF. The CDR3 DNA reads TGTGCCAGCACCAGTAGCGGGGGGAGAGATACGCAGTATTTT.

This clonotype has more than one count but fewer than ten. CDR3 sequence: CASSEKRSTGELFF. The CDR3 DNA reads as TGTGCCAGCAGTGAAAAGCGATCAACCGGGGAGCTGTTTTTT. The chain is built from TRBV2 and TRBJ2-2; D gene unclear. The CDR3 has 14 residues. V lost 2 bases, J lost 5 bases, and 9 bases lay in between. Looked up from germline, CDR1 is SNHLY and CDR2 is FYNNEI.

This sequence joins TRBV11-1 and TRBJ2-3; 11 nucleotides line up with TRBD1. Trimming at V came to 3 bases and at J to 1 base, leaving 9 bases not matched to a gene. Germline assignment: CDR1 SGHAT and CDR2 FQDESV (reference sequence). This CDR3 is 18 amino acids long. The CDR3 DNA sequence: TGTGCCAGCAGCTTCGGGACAGGGGGTCTAAAACGCACAGATACGCAGTATTTT. Its translation: CASSFGTGGLKRTDTQYF.

This clonotype has only a few counts. This chain links TRBV5-1 with TRBJ2-7; D unresolved. V was trimmed by 0 bases and J by 4 bases, leaving 8 bases between them. Germline V CDR1 and CDR2: SGHRS, YFSETQ. There are 13 residues in the CDR3. CDR3 DNA sequence: TGCGCCAGCAGCTTGGCCAACAAATACGAGCAGTACTTC. Its translation is CASSLANKYEQYF.

This clonotype was observed a few times. This rearrangement joins TRBV7-2 to TRBJ2-7; TRBD1 matches 9 bases. This CDR3 is built from 15 residues. Germline V gene lookup returns CDR1 SGHTA and CDR2 FQGNSA. The V gene end was trimmed by 5 bases and the J gene end by 2 bases; junction bases not matched to a gene: 7. The CDR3 bases are TGTGCCAGCAGCCAAAGACAGGGGGGGCCCTACGAGCAGTACTTC. This translates into CASSQRQGGPYEQYF.

The sample holds many counts of this clonotype. The J gene is TRBJ2-7, the V gene TRBV12-3 or TRBV12-4, with a tentative D call TRBD2 (6 bases). The germline V and J ends were trimmed by 6 bases and 6 bases, with 24 bases remaining between them. The CDR3 extends over 16 amino acids. CDR3: CASSPTSNIRCGEQYV. The CDR3 DNA reads as TGTGCCAGCAGCCCCACTAGCAATATTCGATGTGGCGAGCAGTACGTC.

This clonotype appeared many times. This chain links TRBV7-8 with TRBJ1-3; D unresolved. CDR3 length: 15 residues. Germline V CDR1 and CDR2: SGHVS, FQNEAQ. V gave up 0 bases and J gave up 0 bases, with 6 bases separating them. CDR3 loop: CASSLAESSGNTIYF. CDR3 nucleotide sequence: TGTGCCAGCAGCTTAGCCGAGAGCTCTGGAAACACCATATATTTT.

This clonotype was picked up many times. This chain uses TRBV5-5 with TRBJ1-2; 7 nucleotides align to TRBD1. V lost 0 bases, J lost 5 bases, and 1 base stayed unmatched. The germline gives CDR1 SGHKS, CDR2 YYEKEE (reference sequence). CDR3 length: 13 amino acids. CDR3 DNA: TGTGCCAGCAGCTTGGAACAGGGGTATGGCTACACCTTC. Its translation is CASSLEQGYGYTF.

This clonotype has a handful of counts. The chain couples TRBV20-1 to TRBJ2-5, with 12 bases identical to TRBD2. Trimming cost V 6 bases and J 2 bases; bases outside gene matches: 7. The CDR3 has 15 residues. CDR1 DFQATT and CDR2 SNEGSKA come from the germline V gene (reference sequence). The CDR3 sequence is CSASTSGRPQETQYF. In DNA, the CDR3 is TGCAGTGCGTCAACTAGCGGGAGGCCTCAAGAGACCCAGTACTTC.

The chain carries TRBV18 and TRBJ2-5; no firm D call. V was clipped by 2 bases and J by 6 bases, with 7 bases between them. There are 12 residues in the CDR3. Germline lookup yields CDR1 KGHSH and CDR2 LQKENI. The CDR3 protein is CASSPDSKTQYF. CDR3 nucleotide sequence: TGTGCCAGCTCACCAGATTCGAAGACCCAGTACTTC. Together with reference TRBV18 and TRBJ2-5, the CDR3 gives the full variable domain: NAGVMQNPRHLVRRRGQEARLRCSPMKGHSHVYWYRQLPEEGLKFMVYLQKENIIDESGMPKERFSAEFPKEGPSILRIQQVVRGDSAAYFCASSPDSKTQYFGPGTRLLVL.

Only a few counts were recorded for this clonotype. This sequence joins TRBV5-1 and TRBJ2-7; D unresolved. The CDR3 is 15 residues long. The germline gives CDR1 SGHRS, CDR2 YFSETQ. V gave up 4 bases and J gave up 0 bases, with 14 bases separating them. CDR3 bases: TGCGCCAGCAGCCCTTCGTCTAGTCTCTCCTACGAGCAGTACGTC. Translated, it gives CASSPSSSLSYEQYV.

There are a few counts of this clonotype. The V gene is TRBV15, the J gene TRBJ2-3; 7 bases agree with TRBD2. CDR3 length equals 13 residues. CDR1 is LNHNV, CDR2 YYDKDF, per germline (reference sequence). Losses at the gene ends were 5 bases for V and 2 bases for J; bases not matched to a gene: 1. CDR3 coding DNA: TGTGCCACCAGCGGGAGGGCCACAGATACGCAGTATTTT. Amino acid sequence: CATSGRATDTQYF.

A few counts support this clonotype. The chain uses TRBV28 and TRBJ1-2; 10 bases line up with TRBD1. This CDR3 region has 16 residues. V shed 10 bases and J 4 bases; nucleotides not matched to a gene: 15. Looked up from germline, CDR1 is MDHEN and CDR2 is SYDVKM. This CDR3 is CATDPPRQGASYGYTF. As DNA, the CDR3 is TGTGCCACCGACCCTCCGCGACAGGGGGCGAGCTATGGCTACACCTTC.

This rearrangement joins TRBV18 to TRBJ2-1; 12 bases match TRBD2. CDR1 is KGHSH and CDR2 is LQKENI in the germline V gene. CDR3 length equals 20 residues. V was pared by 3 bases and J by 1 base, with 13 bases of the junction left unmatched. The chain's CDR3 is CASSPSGLAGNEGSYNEQFF. DNA of the CDR3: TGTGCCAGCTCACCCTCGGGACTAGCGGGCAATGAGGGGTCCTACAATGAGCAGTTCTTC.

The CDR3 region has the DNA TGTGCCAGCAGTGAGGGCGGGAGTAGGGACAATGAGCAGTTCTTC. Translated: CASSEGGSRDNEQFF. The gene calls are TRBV2 and TRBJ2-1; 7 bases fit TRBD2. Trimming took 3 bases from V and 5 from J; bases not matched to a gene: 7. Germline V gene sequence: CDR1 SNHLY, CDR2 FYNNEI. The CDR3 extends over 15 amino acids.

The chain has TRBV20-1 and TRBJ1-5; D uncertain. The CDR3 length is 13 residues. Trimming pared 4 bases from V and 2 bases from J, leaving 9 bases between. The germline CDR1 and CDR2 sequences are DFQATT and SNEGSKA (reference sequence). CDR3 protein: CSATEQRNQPQHF. The CDR3, as DNA: TGCAGTGCTACCGAACAGCGCAATCAGCCCCAGCATTTT.

The V gene is TRBV20-1, the J gene TRBJ1-5; no definite D call. V was cut by 0 bases and J by 5 bases, with 11 bases left in between. In germline, CDR1 is DFQATT, CDR2 SNEGSKA (reference sequence). The CDR3 contains 14 residues. The CDR3 DNA is TGCAGTGCTAGAGATAGGGCAGGAGATCAGCCCCAGCATTTT. It codes for CSARDRAGDQPQHF.

This clonotype has a count of ten or more. The CDR3 nucleotides read TGTGCCAGCAGACTGACCGGGGAGCTGTTTTTT. This codes for CASRLTGELFF. The chain joins TRBV12-3 or TRBV12-4 to TRBJ2-2; D not certain. The CDR3 extends over 11 amino acids. V was pared by 6 bases and J by 5 bases, with 4 bases between.

This chain uses TRBV6-1 with TRBJ2-3; D gene unclear. Germline V gives CDR1 MNHNS, CDR2 SASEGT. This CDR3 comprises 13 residues. Deletions cut 3 bases from V and 2 bases from J, with 6 bases between. CDR3 DNA: TGTGCCAGCAGTGAGGGGAACACAGATACGCAGTATTTT. This gives the protein CASSEGNTDTQYF.

This sequence joins TRBV3-1 and TRBJ1-1; D call uncertain. This CDR3 has 15 residues. Per the germline V gene, CDR1 is LGHDT and CDR2 is YNNKEL (reference sequence). The V gene lost 4 bases and the J gene lost 1 base, with 13 bases spanning the gap. The CDR3: CASSPEGVRNTEAFF. CDR3 coding DNA: TGTGCCAGCAGCCCAGAGGGTGTGAGGAACACTGAAGCTTTCTTT.

This clonotype came up a few times. V and J are TRBV19 and TRBJ1-2; tentatively, D is TRBD1 (6 bases). Trimming pared 10 bases from V and 8 bases from J, leaving 17 bases between. Germline V lookup: CDR1 LNHDA, CDR2 SQIVND (reference sequence). The CDR3 contains 12 residues. The CDR3 loop is CATEGDVRGYTF. The CDR3 nucleotides read TGTGCCACCGAGGGGGACGTGAGGGGCTACACCTTC.

This clonotype was recorded at least ten times. This chain connects TRBV11-2 to TRBJ2-7; D unresolved. Germline V gene data show CDR1 as SGHAT and CDR2 as FQNNGV. V was shortened by 2 bases and J by 0 bases, with 17 bases between the two germline ends. The CDR3 is made up of 17 amino acids. CDR3 DNA sequence: TGTGCCAGCAGCTTACTCTCCGCCAGAATTGCCTCCTACGAGCAGTACTTC. Translation gives CASSLLSARIASYEQYF. Full variable domain (remainder filled in from reference TRBV11-2 and TRBJ2-7): EAGVAQSPRYKIIEKRQSVAFWCNPISGHATLYWYQQILGQGPKLLIQFQNNGVVDDSQLPKDRFSAERLKGVDSTLKIQPAKLEDSAVYLCASSLLSARIASYEQYFGPGTRLTVT.

The chain combines TRBV5-1 with TRBJ2-1; 9 bases are a match to TRBD2. The J segment lost 8 bases and the V segment lost 4 bases, leaving 4 bases of the junction unmatched. The germline gives CDR1 SGHRS, CDR2 YFSETQ. This CDR3 is built from 13 residues. CDR3 DNA sequence: TGCGCCAGCAGCCCGGGACTAGCAGATGAGCAGTTCTTC. As protein: CASSPGLADEQFF.

This clonotype was seen a few times. V and J are TRBV20-1 and TRBJ2-7, with no clear D. Germline CDR1 reads DFQATT; CDR2 reads SNEGSKA (reference sequence). This CDR3 has 13 residues. Trimming took off 8 bases at V and 2 bases at J, with 16 bases between the two ends. CDR3 loop: CSYTGPGTYEQYF. In DNA, the CDR3 is TGCAGTTACACTGGACCCGGAACCTACGAGCAGTACTTC.

This chain links TRBV9 with TRBJ2-3; TRBD2 aligns across 8 bases. The CDR3 sequence is 16 residues long. CDR1 is SGDLS, CDR2 YYNGEE, per germline. V gave up 4 bases and J gave up 0 bases; unmatched junction bases: 7. The CDR3 is CASSIRGGRSTDTQYF. CDR3 in DNA: TGTGCCAGCAGCATCCGGGGGGGGCGAAGCACAGATACGCAGTATTTT.

The chain links TRBV5-1 to TRBJ2-7, with 8 bases identical to TRBD1. The CDR3 has 16 residues. CDR1 SGHRS and CDR2 YFSETQ come from the germline V gene. J gave up 5 bases and V 0 bases, and 10 bases lay outside the gene matches. This chain's CDR3 is CASSLGDRGRHNEQYF. In DNA, the CDR3 is TGCGCCAGCAGCTTGGGCGACAGGGGACGTCACAACGAGCAGTACTTC. Variable domain in full (rest from reference TRBV5-1 and TRBJ2-7): KAGVTQTPRYLIKTRGQQVTLSCSPISGHRSVSWYQQTPGQGLQFLFEYFSETQRNKGNFPGRFSGRQFSNSRSEMNVSTLELGDSALYLCASSLGDRGRHNEQYFGPGTRLTVT.

With regard to this clonotype: The CDR3 does not end in the conserved phenylalanine or tryptophan, so this is likely a read error. This chain connects TRBV7-2 to TRBJ2-7; a weak D match, TRBD1 (6 bases). The germline V gene has CDR1 SGHTA and CDR2 FQGNSA. Trimming stripped 10 bases from V and 7 bases from J, with 23 bases between. The CDR3 spans 14 residues. In DNA, the CDR3 is TGTGCCACCCATCCCGACAGGCTCCTAGGGGAGCAGTACTCC. This translates into CATHPDRLLGEQYS.

The chain carries TRBV4-2 and TRBJ2-7; weak D call: TRBD1 (6 bases). CDR3 size: 15 residues. V was cut by 3 bases and J by 3 bases, with 15 bases left in between. Germline V gene sequence: CDR1 LGHNA, CDR2 YNFKEQ. The CDR3 region has the DNA TGTGCCAGCAGCCAGCCGAGGACAGCGAGCTACGAGCAGTACTTC. This translates into CASSQPRTASYEQYF.

This clonotype was detected a few times. This chain connects TRBV20-1 to TRBJ2-1, with 14 bases that match TRBD2. V lost 6 bases to trimming and J lost 8 bases; unmatched junction nucleotides: 9. This CDR3 has 15 amino acids. Germline assignment: CDR1 DFQATT and CDR2 SNEGSKA (reference sequence). DNA of the CDR3: TGCAGTGCACCCGGGACTAGCGGGAGTATCTATGAGCAGTTCTTC. Protein product: CSAPGTSGSIYEQFF.

In this sample, this clonotype turned up a few times. V and J are TRBV7-9 and TRBJ1-1; a weak D match, TRBD1 (5 bases). Germline assignment: CDR1 SEHNR and CDR2 FQNEAQ (reference sequence). Trimming took 4 bases from V and 1 from J, leaving 10 bases between them. The CDR3 is made up of 14 amino acids. CDR3 in amino acids: CASSYLGTNTEAFF. Written as DNA, the CDR3 is TGTGCCAGCAGCTACTTAGGGACGAACACTGAAGCTTTCTTT.